This is a list of T cell receptor beta chains from one sample in a study of post-analysis software for immune sequencing data. Each CDR3 protein is one row after TCRdb ran MiXCR on the PCR reads. There are fewer than 850,000 distinct CDR3 sequences in the sample; 25% to 30% occur only once, and under 0.7% lies in the top ten. Sequences were obtained from blood. These receptors were obtained from a girl between 5 and 17 years old with multiple sclerosis. CDR3s include the opening cysteine and the closing phenylalanine or tryptophan. The order of the fields is J gene, V gene, CDR3 protein.

>TRBJ2-1|TRBV7-2
CASSGWTSGDYNEQFF
>TRBJ2-3|TRBV20-1
CSASQTRAYTDTQYF
>TRBJ2-7|TRBV20-1
CSAKGSESSYEQYF
>TRBJ2-3|TRBV5-8
CASSFSRPGTDTQYF
>TRBJ1-2|TRBV20-1
CSARDRRGAKGGYTF
>TRBJ2-1|TRBV6-1
CASRAGTLSNEQFF
>TRBJ2-3|TRBV7-2
CASSREGQTDTQYF
>TRBJ1-2|TRBV15
CATSRGLGGYGYTF
>TRBJ1-6|TRBV21-1
CASSKEEENSPLHF
>TRBJ2-1|TRBV28
CASSWGQGAGVNEQFF
>TRBJ1-5|TRBV12-3/TRBV12-4
CASSLFAGNQPQHF
>TRBJ1-5|TRBV15
CVTSRTGQGENQPQHF
>NA|TRBV15
CATSGRPGRLAEEETQYF
>TRBJ1-5|TRBV9
CASSPTALHQPQHF
>TRBJ1-5|TRBV20-1
CSADRLYQPQHF
>TRBJ2-1|TRBV20-1
CSAGKKGLARNEQFF